The 27 T cell receptor beta chains below all came from one sample that was sequenced in a study of CD8 T cells in Susac syndrome. The RNA, 0.5 to 1 ug, was put through reverse transcription using random hexamers. MiXCR, applied by TCRdb to the immunoSEQ multiplex PCR reads, yields one record per CDR3 protein. The data hold tens of thousands of distinct CDR3 sequences, with under 95% observed a single time. The sample was CD8+ T cells from PBMCs. The receptors here all came from a human donor with Susac syndrome.

This chain links TRBV19 with TRBJ2-1, with D uncertain. The CDR3 contains 12 residues. In germline, CDR1 is LNHDA, CDR2 SQIVND (reference sequence). Between the trimmed V and J ends, which lost 10 bases and 4 bases, there was a span of 11 bases. CDR3 region: CAKRRLYNEQFF. CDR3 DNA: TGTGCCAAACGAAGGCTTTACAATGAGCAGTTCTTC.

The rearrangement links TRBV4-1 to TRBJ1-6; D not certain. The CDR3 extends over 17 amino acids. Germline V gene lookup returns CDR1 MGHRA and CDR2 YSYEKL. The V and J ends lost 0 bases and 3 bases respectively, with 12 bases between them. CDR3 nucleotide sequence: TGCGCCAGCAGCCAAGATCTGGGCAGTCTCTATAATTCACCCCTCCACTTT. This codes for CASSQDLGSLYNSPLHF.

The chain combines TRBV9 with TRBJ2-7; D remains ambiguous. The CDR3 loop spans 12 amino acids. Germline CDR1 SGDLS, CDR2 YYNGEE. V lost 4 bases to trimming and J lost 7 bases, with 12 bases between them. CDR3: CASSLPRVEQYF. CDR3 coding DNA: TGTGCCAGCAGCCTTCCTCGTGTGGAGCAGTACTTC. The entire variable domain, with the rest obtained from reference TRBV9 and TRBJ2-7, is as follows: DSGVTQTPKHLITATGQRVTLRCSPRSGDLSVYWYQQSLDQGLQFLIQYYNGEERAKGNILERFSAQQFPDLHSELNLSSLELGDSALYFCASSLPRVEQYFGPGTRLTVT.

This rearrangement joins TRBV28 to TRBJ2-4, with D unresolved. The V gene lost 6 bases and the J gene lost 3 bases, with 9 bases spanning the gap. CDR1 and CDR2 from the germline V gene are MDHEN and SYDVKM. This CDR3 region has 13 residues. The CDR3 DNA sequence: TGTGCCAGCAGCCTTCCCGGCAAAAACATTCAGTACTTC. This gives the protein CASSLPGKNIQYF.

On this clonotype itself: At one of its ends the junction is not consistent with the germline gene, which may arise from a read error. The chain carries TRBV27 and TRBJ2-1, with D maybe TRBD2 (6 bases). CDR1 and CDR2 from the germline V gene are MNHEY and SMNVEV (reference sequence). The CDR3 spans 14 residues. In DNA, the CDR3 is TGTGCCAGCACCCCGGCCCCGGGACTCCAGAGTAGGATCTTC. Translating it yields CASTPAPGLQSRIF.

The chain links TRBV2 to TRBJ2-5; D possibly corresponds to TRBD2 (5 bases). Looked up from germline, CDR1 is SNHLY and CDR2 is FYNNEI. This CDR3 has 14 amino acids. Trimming cost V 3 bases and J 0 bases, with 8 bases left between them. CDR3 DNA: TGTGCCAGCAGTGAGGAGGCGTACCAAGAGACCCAGTACTTC. Encoded protein: CASSEEAYQETQYF.

The chain uses TRBV24-1 and TRBJ2-7, with TRBD2 identical over 12 bases. Germline V gene data show CDR1 as KGHDR and CDR2 as SFDVKD. J lost 4 bases, V lost 8 bases, and 17 bases had no gene match. The CDR3 is made up of 18 amino acids. The CDR3 DNA follows: TGTGCCACCACCCCTCGGCGGACTAGCGGGGATATAAGTTACGAGCAGTACTTC. Protein sequence: CATTPRRTSGDISYEQYF.

This sequence joins TRBV25-1 and TRBJ1-2; D uncertain. CDR1 and CDR2 (germline): MGHDK, SYGVNS. The V end lost 7 bases, the J end lost 1 base, and 7 bases lay between the germline ends. The CDR3 spans 12 residues. CDR3 bases: TGTGCCAGCACCTACGGTAACTATGGCTACACCTTC. It specifies CASTYGNYGYTF.

The V and J genes are TRBV19 and TRBJ1-4, with D tentatively TRBD1 (5 bases). V was pared by 7 bases and J by 4 bases, with 13 bases between. In germline, CDR1 is LNHDA, CDR2 SQIVND (reference sequence). This CDR3 comprises 14 residues. The CDR3 DNA reads as TGTGCCAGTAACTACGGACAACTTAATGAAAAACTGTTTTTT. Its protein is CASNYGQLNEKLFF.

The rearrangement uses TRBV12-3 or TRBV12-4 and TRBJ1-5; D uncertain. This CDR3 is 17 amino acids long. Trimming pared 3 bases from V and 0 bases from J, leaving 15 bases between. This CDR3 reads CASSLGRPEYSNQPQHF. The CDR3 bases are TGTGCCAGCAGTTTGGGCAGGCCTGAATATAGCAATCAGCCCCAGCATTTT.

The chain recombines TRBV4-1 with TRBJ2-7; 8 bases are a match to TRBD2. Per germline, CDR1 MGHRA and CDR2 YSYEKL. The V segment lost 1 base and the J segment 6 bases; nucleotides outside the gene matches: 11. The CDR3 sequence is 16 residues long. The CDR3 sequence is CASSQGTGTRRVEQYF. The DNA of the CDR3 is TGCGCCAGCAGCCAAGGTACCGGGACTAGAAGAGTCGAGCAGTACTTC.

The rearrangement links TRBV6-2 or TRBV6-3 to TRBJ2-1; 9 bases line up with TRBD1. Trimming removed 7 bases from V and 7 bases from J; junction bases left unmatched: 5. Germline V lookup: CDR1 MNHEY, CDR2 SVGEGT. This CDR3 spans 13 amino acids. CDR3 nucleotides: TGTGCCAGCACCCTTGGACAGGGGAATGAGCAGTTCTTC. Amino acid sequence: CASTLGQGNEQFF.

This chain links TRBV14 with TRBJ2-7, with TRBD2 identical over 10 bases. The CDR3 runs to 19 residues. V gave up 1 base and J gave up 0 bases; unmatched junction bases: 12. The germline gives CDR1 SGHDN, CDR2 FVKESK. CDR3 sequence reads: CASSQVGTSEPKISYEQYF. The CDR3 DNA is TGTGCCAGCAGCCAAGTGGGGACTAGCGAACCGAAAATCTCCTACGAGCAGTACTTC.

The CDR3 DNA reads TGTGCCAGCAGCCAAGGGCTAAGCGGGGGTACGAATGAGCAGTTCTTC. Translated: CASSQGLSGGTNEQFF. This chain connects TRBV3-1 to TRBJ2-1, with TRBD2 identical over 8 bases. Germline V CDR1 and CDR2: LGHDT, YNNKEL (reference sequence). The V gene end was trimmed by 1 base and the J gene end by 7 bases; junction bases not matched to a gene: 9. The CDR3 spans 16 residues.

The V gene is TRBV7-2, the J gene TRBJ2-5, with 9 bases that match TRBD2. This CDR3 has 17 amino acids. Germline trimming cut 7 bases from V and 1 base from J; bases unmatched to any gene: 13. Germline V gene data show CDR1 as SGHTA and CDR2 as FQGNSA. The CDR3 here is CASISPRETSGQETQYF. For the CDR3, the DNA is TGTGCCAGCATCAGTCCCCGCGAGACTAGCGGCCAAGAGACCCAGTACTTC.

This chain links TRBV3-1 with TRBJ2-5, with D possibly matching TRBD2 (6 bases). The CDR3 sequence is 13 residues long. Trimming shortened V by 8 bases and J by 1 base, and 11 bases separated the two germline ends. From germline, CDR1 is LGHDT and CDR2 YNNKEL (reference sequence). The CDR3 nucleotides are TGTGCCAGCTTAGCGGCGGTCCAAGAGACCCAGTACTTC. As protein: CASLAAVQETQYF.

The chain recombines TRBV3-1 with TRBJ1-1, with 8 positions matching TRBD1. This CDR3 region has 14 residues. The J segment lost 1 base and the V segment lost 4 bases, leaving 2 bases of the junction unmatched. Germline V CDR1 and CDR2: LGHDT, YNNKEL (reference sequence). The CDR3 here is CASSLDRGNTEAFF. The CDR3 nucleotides read TGTGCCAGCAGCCTTGACAGGGGGAACACTGAAGCTTTCTTT.

The chain joins TRBV29-1 to TRBJ1-1; D ambiguous. The CDR3 is 14 amino acids. Trimming stripped 0 bases from V and 4 bases from J, with 12 bases between. Germline V gives CDR1 SQVTM, CDR2 ANQGSEA. This chain's CDR3 is CSVEDSGLGTEAFF. The CDR3 DNA is TGCAGCGTTGAAGATTCCGGGTTAGGCACTGAAGCTTTCTTT.

The chain is built from TRBV20-1 and TRBJ2-2, with D unresolved. This CDR3 is built from 13 residues. V lost 5 bases and J lost 2, with 9 bases in between. The germline V gene encodes CDR1 DFQATT and CDR2 SNEGSKA (reference sequence). CDR3 sequence: CSASLPNTGELFF. In nucleotides, the CDR3 is TGCAGTGCTTCACTTCCTAACACCGGGGAGCTGTTTTTT.

The chain has TRBV4-3 and TRBJ1-1; possible D gene TRBD1, 5 bases. Germline lookup yields CDR1 LGHNA and CDR2 YSLEER. V was clipped by 8 bases and J by 1 base, with 17 bases between them. The CDR3 contains 15 residues. The CDR3 bases are TGCGCCAGCCAAAAAACACCCGGGGGGAACACTGAAGCTTTCTTT. Translated: CASQKTPGGNTEAFF.

The chain joins TRBV28 to TRBJ1-2; D is ambiguous. Germline lookup yields CDR1 MDHEN and CDR2 SYDVKM. Trimming pared 7 bases from V and 0 bases from J, leaving 21 bases between. This CDR3 is built from 17 residues. The DNA for the CDR3 is TGTGCCAGCAAAAACTCCGAATCGGAGGTCTCTAACTATGGCTACACCTTC. It codes for CASKNSESEVSNYGYTF.

This clonotype was seen a handful of times. V and J are TRBV20-1 and TRBJ2-7; 7 nucleotides match TRBD1. This CDR3 is 12 amino acids long. Germline CDR1 reads DFQATT; CDR2 reads SNEGSKA (reference sequence). V shed 3 bases, J shed 2 bases, and the junction held 1 base outside the gene matches. CDR3 loop: CSARDRPYEQYF. The CDR3 region has the DNA TGCAGTGCTAGGGACAGGCCCTACGAGCAGTACTTC.

The CDR3 here is CASSLSYPGPAPYF. Written as DNA, the CDR3 is TGTGCCAGCAGTTTATCTTACCCCGGACCAGCCCCGTACTTC. The V and J genes are TRBV28 and TRBJ2-7; D is unresolved. Trimming took off 1 base at V and 12 bases at J, with 19 bases between the two ends. The CDR3 is 14 residues long. From germline, CDR1 is MDHEN and CDR2 SYDVKM.

The rearrangement joins TRBV30 to TRBJ2-1; 10 bases agree with TRBD2. V lost 4 bases and J lost 10; bases outside the gene matches: 16. This CDR3 is built from 16 residues. Germline lookup yields CDR1 GTSNPN and CDR2 SVGIG (reference sequence). CDR3 coding DNA: TGTGCCTGGACCAAACCGAGGCTAGCGGGAGAACGGGAGCAGTTCTTC. It specifies CAWTKPRLAGEREQFF. Using reference TRBV30 and TRBJ2-1 for the parts outside the CDR3, the full variable domain is SQTIHQWPATLVQPVGSPLSLECTVEGTSNPNLYWYRQAAGRGLQLLFYSVGIGQISSEVPQNLSASRPQDRQFILSSKKLLLSDSGFYLCAWTKPRLAGEREQFFGPGTRLTVL.

The V gene is TRBV7-6, the J gene TRBJ2-7; the match to TRBD2 covers 7 bases. The CDR3 is 13 residues long. CDR1 is SGHVS and CDR2 is FNYEAQ in the germline V gene. V shed 5 bases, J shed 3 bases, and the junction held 4 bases outside the gene matches. CDR3 sequence: CASSPGGYYEQYF. DNA for the CDR3: TGTGCCAGCAGCCCCGGGGGGTACTACGAGCAGTACTTC.

This clonotype was seen only once. The chain recombines TRBV19 with TRBJ1-1, with D unresolved. The CDR3 totals 14 residues. Trimming cost V 1 base and J 4 bases, with 10 bases left between them. CDR1 and CDR2 (germline): LNHDA, SQIVND (reference sequence). CDR3 amino acids: CASSIVPTSTEAFF. The DNA for the CDR3 is TGTGCCAGTAGTATAGTGCCGACCTCCACTGAAGCTTTCTTT.

V is TRBV24-1 and J is TRBJ1-5; D unresolved. Trimming left V 0 bases short and J 5 bases short, with 4 bases between. CDR1 KGHDR and CDR2 SFDVKD come from the germline V gene. The CDR3 extends over 13 amino acids. CDR3 bases: TGTGCCACCAGTGATTTGGAGTATCAGCCCCAGCATTTT. It codes for CATSDLEYQPQHF.